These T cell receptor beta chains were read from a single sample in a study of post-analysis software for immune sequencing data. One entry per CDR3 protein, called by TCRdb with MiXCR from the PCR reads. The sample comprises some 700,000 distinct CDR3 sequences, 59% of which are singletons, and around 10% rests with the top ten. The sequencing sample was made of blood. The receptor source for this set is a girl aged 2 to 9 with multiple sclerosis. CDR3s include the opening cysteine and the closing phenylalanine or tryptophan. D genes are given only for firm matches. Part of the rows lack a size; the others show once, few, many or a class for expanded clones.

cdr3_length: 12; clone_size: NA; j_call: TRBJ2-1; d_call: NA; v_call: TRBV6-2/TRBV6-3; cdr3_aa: CASSYSGIEQFF; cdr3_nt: TGTGCCAGCAGTTACTCGGGCATAGAGCAGTTCTTC
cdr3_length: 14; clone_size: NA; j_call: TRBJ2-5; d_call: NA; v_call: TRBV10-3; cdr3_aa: CATEDTRGAETQYF; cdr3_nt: TGTGCCACCGAGGACACCCGAGGAGCGGAGACTCAGTACTTC
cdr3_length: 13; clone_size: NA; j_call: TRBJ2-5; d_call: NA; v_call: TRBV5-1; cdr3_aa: CASSFPGKETQYF; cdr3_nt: TGCGCCAGCAGCTTTCCGGGAAAAGAGACCCAGTACTTC
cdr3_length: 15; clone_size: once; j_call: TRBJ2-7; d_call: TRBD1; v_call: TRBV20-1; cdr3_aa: CSARDPTGSPYEQYF; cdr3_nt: TGCAGTGCTAGAGATCCGACAGGGTCACCCTACGAGCAGTACTTC
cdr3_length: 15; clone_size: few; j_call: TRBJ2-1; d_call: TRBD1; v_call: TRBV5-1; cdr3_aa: CASRGVRGRYNEQFF; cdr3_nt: TGCGCCAGCAGGGGGGTTAGGGGGCGGTACAATGAGCAGTTCTTC
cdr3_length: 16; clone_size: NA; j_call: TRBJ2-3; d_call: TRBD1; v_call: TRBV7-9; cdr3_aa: CASSQQGAEITDTQYF; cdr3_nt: TGTGCCAGCAGCCAACAGGGGGCCGAAATCACAGATACGCAGTATTTT
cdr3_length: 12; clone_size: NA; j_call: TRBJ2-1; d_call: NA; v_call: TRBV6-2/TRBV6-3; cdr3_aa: CASSPTEDEQFF; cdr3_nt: TGTGCCAGCAGTCCGACGGAGGATGAGCAGTTCTTC
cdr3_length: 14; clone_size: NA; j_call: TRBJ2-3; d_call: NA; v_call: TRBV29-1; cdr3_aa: CSVSQGTSTDTQYF; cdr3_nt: TGCAGCGTTTCTCAGGGTACTAGCACAGATACGCAGTATTTT
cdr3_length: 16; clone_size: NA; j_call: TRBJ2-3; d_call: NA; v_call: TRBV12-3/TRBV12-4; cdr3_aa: CASSANRDTRTDTQYF; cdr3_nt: TGTGCCAGCAGCGCCAACCGGGACACGCGAACAGATACGCAGTATTTT
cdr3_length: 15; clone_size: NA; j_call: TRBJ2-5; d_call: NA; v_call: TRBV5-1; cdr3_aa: CASSLDGNSLETQYF; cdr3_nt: TGCGCCAGCAGCTTGGATGGGAACAGTTTAGAGACCCAGTACTTC
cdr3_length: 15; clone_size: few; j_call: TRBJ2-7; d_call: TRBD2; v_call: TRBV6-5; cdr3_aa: CASSSLAGSLYEQYF; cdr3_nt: TGTGCCAGCAGCAGTTTAGCGGGGTCCCTCTACGAGCAGTACTTC
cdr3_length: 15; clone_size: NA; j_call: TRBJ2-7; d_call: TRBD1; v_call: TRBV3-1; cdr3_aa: CASSQDPGTGYEQYF; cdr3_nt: TGTGCCAGCAGCCAAGACCCCGGGACAGGATACGAGCAGTACTTC
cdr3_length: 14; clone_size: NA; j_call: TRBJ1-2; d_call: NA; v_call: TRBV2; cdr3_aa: CASNHQGQEYGYTF; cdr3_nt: TGTGCCAGCAACCATCAGGGGCAGGAATATGGCTACACCTTC
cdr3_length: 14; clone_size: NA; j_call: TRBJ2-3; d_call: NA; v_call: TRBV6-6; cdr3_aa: CASSLTGQGDTQYF; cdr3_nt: TGTGCCAGCAGCCTTACGGGGCAAGGAGATACGCAGTATTTT
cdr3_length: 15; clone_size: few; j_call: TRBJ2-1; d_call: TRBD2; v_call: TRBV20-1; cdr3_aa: CSARGSSGRTHEQFF; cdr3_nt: TGCAGTGCTAGAGGGTCTAGCGGGAGGACCCATGAGCAGTTCTTC
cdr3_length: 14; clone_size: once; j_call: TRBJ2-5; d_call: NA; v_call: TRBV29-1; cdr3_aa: CSVESRLRMGTQYF; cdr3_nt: TGCAGCGTTGAAAGTAGACTCAGGATGGGGACCCAGTACTTC
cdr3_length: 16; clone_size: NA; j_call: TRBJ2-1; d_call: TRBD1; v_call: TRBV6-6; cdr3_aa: CASSKIPPGQGGEQFF; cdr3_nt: TGTGCCAGCAGCAAAATCCCCCCGGGACAGGGGGGCGAGCAGTTCTTC
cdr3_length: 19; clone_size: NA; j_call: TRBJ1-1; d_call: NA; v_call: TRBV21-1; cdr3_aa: CASSKEGGIPGDPNTEAFF; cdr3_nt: TGTGCCAGCAGCAAAGAGGGGGGAATTCCGGGGGACCCGAACACTGAAGCTTTCTTT
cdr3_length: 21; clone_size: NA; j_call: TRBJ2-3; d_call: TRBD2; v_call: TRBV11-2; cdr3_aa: CASSIGASGGPRVNSTDTQYF; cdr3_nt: TGTGCCAGCAGCATAGGGGCTAGCGGGGGCCCCAGGGTAAACAGCACAGATACGCAGTATTTT
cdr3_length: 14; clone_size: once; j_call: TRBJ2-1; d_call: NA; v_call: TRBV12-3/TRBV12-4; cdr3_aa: CASSFTVATYEQFF; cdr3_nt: TGTGCCAGCAGTTTTACAGTGGCTACCTACGAGCAGTTCTTC
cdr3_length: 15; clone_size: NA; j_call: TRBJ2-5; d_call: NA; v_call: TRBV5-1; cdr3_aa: CASSRFGTSQETQYF; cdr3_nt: TGCGCCAGCAGCCGATTTGGGACTTCTCAAGAGACCCAGTACTTC
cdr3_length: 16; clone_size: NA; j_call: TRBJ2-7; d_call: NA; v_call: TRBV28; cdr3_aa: CASSFSVQGEGDEQYF; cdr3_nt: TGTGCCAGCAGTTTCTCGGTACAGGGGGAGGGCGACGAGCAGTACTTC
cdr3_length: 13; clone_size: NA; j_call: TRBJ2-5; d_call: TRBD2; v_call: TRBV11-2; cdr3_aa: CASSPIAGRTQYF; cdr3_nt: TGTGCCAGCAGCCCGATAGCGGGGAGGACCCAGTACTTC
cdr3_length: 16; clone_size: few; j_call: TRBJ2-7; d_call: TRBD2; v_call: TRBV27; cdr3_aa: CASSLDPSGASSEQYF; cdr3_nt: TGTGCCAGCAGTTTAGACCCTAGCGGAGCGTCATCCGAGCAGTACTTC
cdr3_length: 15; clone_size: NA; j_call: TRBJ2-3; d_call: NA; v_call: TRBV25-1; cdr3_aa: CASSFGTRSTDTQYF; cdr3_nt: TGTGCCAGCAGCTTCGGGACGCGAAGCACAGATACGCAGTATTTT
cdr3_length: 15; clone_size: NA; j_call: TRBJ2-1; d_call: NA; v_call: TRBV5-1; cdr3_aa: CASSSGQKIGYEQFF; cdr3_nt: TGCGCCAGCAGCTCCGGACAGAAGATAGGATATGAGCAGTTCTTC
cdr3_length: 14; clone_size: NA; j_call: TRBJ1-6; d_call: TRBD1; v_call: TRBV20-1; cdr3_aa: CSATQGARNSPLHF; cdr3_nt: TGCAGTGCAACACAGGGGGCGAGGAATTCACCCCTCCACTTT
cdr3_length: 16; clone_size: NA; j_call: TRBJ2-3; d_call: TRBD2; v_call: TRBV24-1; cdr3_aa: CATSDPGTSDGDTQYF; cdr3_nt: TGTGCCACCAGTGACCCCGGGACTAGCGACGGGGATACGCAGTATTTT
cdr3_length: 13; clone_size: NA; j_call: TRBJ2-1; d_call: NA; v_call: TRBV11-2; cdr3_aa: CASSVAVYNEQFF; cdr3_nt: TGTGCCAGCAGCGTAGCGGTCTACAATGAGCAGTTCTTC
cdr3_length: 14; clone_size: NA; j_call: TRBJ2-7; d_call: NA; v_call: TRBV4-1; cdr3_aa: CASSQAVSSYEQYF; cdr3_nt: TGCGCCAGCAGCCAAGCTGTGAGCTCCTACGAGCAGTACTTC
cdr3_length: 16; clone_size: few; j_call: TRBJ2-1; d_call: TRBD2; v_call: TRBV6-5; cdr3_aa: CASSYPGGGGFNEQFF; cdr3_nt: TGTGCCAGCAGTTATCCTGGCGGGGGGGGATTCAATGAGCAGTTCTTC
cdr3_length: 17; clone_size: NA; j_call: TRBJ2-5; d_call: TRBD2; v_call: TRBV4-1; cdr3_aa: CASSLASPGLTYQTQYF; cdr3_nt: TGCGCCAGCAGCCTGGCCTCTCCGGGACTAACTTATCAGACCCAGTACTTC
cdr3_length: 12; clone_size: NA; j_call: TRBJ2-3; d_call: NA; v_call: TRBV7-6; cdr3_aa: CASAKGEDTQYF; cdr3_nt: TGTGCCAGCGCCAAGGGGGAAGATACGCAGTATTTT
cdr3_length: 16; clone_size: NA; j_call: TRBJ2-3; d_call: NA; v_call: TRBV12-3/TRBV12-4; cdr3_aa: CASSPPGGWGADTQYF; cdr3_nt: TGTGCCAGCAGTCCCCCCGGGGGATGGGGGGCAGATACGCAGTATTTT
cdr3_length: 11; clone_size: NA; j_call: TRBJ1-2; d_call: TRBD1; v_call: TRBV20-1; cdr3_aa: CSAKDRGGYTF; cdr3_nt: TGCAGTGCAAAAGACAGGGGCGGCTACACCTTC
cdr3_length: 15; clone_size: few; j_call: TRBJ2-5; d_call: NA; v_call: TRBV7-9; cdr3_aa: CASSRRDTWGETQYF; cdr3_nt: TGTGCCAGCAGCCGCCGGGACACCTGGGGGGAGACCCAGTACTTC
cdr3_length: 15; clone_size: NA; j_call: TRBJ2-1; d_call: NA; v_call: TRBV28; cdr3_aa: CASSERGYRYNEQFF; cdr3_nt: TGTGCCAGCAGTGAACGGGGGTATAGGTACAATGAGCAGTTCTTC
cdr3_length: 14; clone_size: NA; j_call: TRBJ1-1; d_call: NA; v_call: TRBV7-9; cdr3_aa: CASSGTASNTEAFF; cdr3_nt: TGTGCCAGCAGCGGAACAGCCTCGAACACTGAAGCTTTCTTT
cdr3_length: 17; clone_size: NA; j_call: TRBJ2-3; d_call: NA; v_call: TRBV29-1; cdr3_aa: CSVEDVVRTSSTDTQYF; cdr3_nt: TGCAGCGTTGAAGATGTAGTTAGGACGTCCAGCACAGATACGCAGTATTTT
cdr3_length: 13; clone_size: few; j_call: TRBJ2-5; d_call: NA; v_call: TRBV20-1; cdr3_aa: CSAIGTGSETQYF; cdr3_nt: TGCAGTGCTATTGGTACAGGGAGCGAGACCCAGTACTTC
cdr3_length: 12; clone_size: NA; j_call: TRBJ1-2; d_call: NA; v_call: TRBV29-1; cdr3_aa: CSVDRGQGGYTF; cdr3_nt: TGCAGCGTTGATCGGGGTCAGGGGGGCTACACCTTC
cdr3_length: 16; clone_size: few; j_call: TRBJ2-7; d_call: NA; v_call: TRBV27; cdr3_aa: CASSLVDSGNAYEQYF; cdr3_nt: TGTGCCAGCAGTTTAGTAGACAGCGGAAACGCCTACGAGCAGTACTTC
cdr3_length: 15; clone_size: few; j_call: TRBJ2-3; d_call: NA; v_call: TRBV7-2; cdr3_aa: CASSLGVGPTDTQYF; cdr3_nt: TGTGCCAGCAGCTTAGGGGTAGGGCCCACAGATACGCAGTATTTT
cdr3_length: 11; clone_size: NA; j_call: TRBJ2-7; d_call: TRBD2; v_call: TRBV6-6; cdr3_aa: CASSSGGTQCF; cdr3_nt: TGTGCCAGTAGTTCGGGAGGGACCCAGTGCTTC
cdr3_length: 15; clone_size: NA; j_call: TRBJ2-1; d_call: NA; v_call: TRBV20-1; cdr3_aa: CSARDIRRGLNEQFF; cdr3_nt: TGCAGTGCTAGAGATATCCGGAGAGGTCTCAATGAGCAGTTCTTC
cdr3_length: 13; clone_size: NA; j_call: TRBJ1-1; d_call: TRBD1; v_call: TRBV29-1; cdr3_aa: CSATLTGAAEAFF; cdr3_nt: TGCAGCGCCACTCTCACAGGGGCTGCTGAAGCTTTCTTT
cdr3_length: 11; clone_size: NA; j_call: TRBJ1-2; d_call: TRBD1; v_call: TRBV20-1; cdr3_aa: CSALGQIGYTF; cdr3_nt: TGCAGTGCACTGGGACAGATCGGCTACACCTTC
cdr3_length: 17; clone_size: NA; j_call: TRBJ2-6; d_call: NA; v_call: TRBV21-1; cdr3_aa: CASSIQLQGPGANVLTF; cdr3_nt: TGTGCCAGCAGCATTCAACTACAGGGCCCCGGGGCCAACGTCCTGACTTTC
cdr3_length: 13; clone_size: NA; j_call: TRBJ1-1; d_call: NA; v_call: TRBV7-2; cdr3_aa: CASSSPTDTEAFF; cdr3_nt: TGTGCCAGCAGCTCCCCTACCGACACTGAAGCTTTCTTT
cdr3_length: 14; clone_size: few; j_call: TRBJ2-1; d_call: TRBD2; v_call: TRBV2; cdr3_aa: CASSRLAERNEQFF; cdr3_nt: TGTGCCAGCAGCAGACTAGCGGAAAGGAATGAGCAGTTCTTC
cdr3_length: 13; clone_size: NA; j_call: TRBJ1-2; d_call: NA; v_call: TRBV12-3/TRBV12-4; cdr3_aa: CASSFAGAGGYTF; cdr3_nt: TGTGCCAGCAGTTTTGCAGGGGCTGGAGGCTACACCTTC
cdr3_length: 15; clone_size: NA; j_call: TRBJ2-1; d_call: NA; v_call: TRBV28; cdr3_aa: CASTLQRPNNNEQFF; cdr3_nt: TGTGCCAGCACCCTTCAGCGTCCCAACAACAATGAGCAGTTCTTC
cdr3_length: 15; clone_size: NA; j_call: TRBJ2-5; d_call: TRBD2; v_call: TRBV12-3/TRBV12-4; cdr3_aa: CASSLGLAGVETQYF; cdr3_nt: TGTGCCAGCAGTTTGGGACTAGCGGGGGTGGAGACCCAGTACTTC
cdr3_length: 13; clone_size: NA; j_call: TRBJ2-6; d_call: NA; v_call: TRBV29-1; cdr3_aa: CSAYYSGANVLTF; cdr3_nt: TGCAGCGCCTACTACTCTGGGGCCAACGTCCTGACTTTC
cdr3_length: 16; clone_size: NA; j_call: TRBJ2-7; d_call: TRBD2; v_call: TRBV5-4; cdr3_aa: CASSSPGGERTYEQYF; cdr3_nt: TGTGCCAGCAGCTCCCCCGGGGGGGAGCGAACCTACGAGCAGTACTTC
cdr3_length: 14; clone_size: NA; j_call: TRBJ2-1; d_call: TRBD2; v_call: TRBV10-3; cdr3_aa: CAISGLAGDNEQFF; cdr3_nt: TGTGCCATCAGCGGGCTAGCGGGAGACAATGAGCAGTTCTTC